The 14 T cell receptor beta chains below come from one sample, sequenced in a study of Ad26.COV2.S vaccination and SARS-CoV-2 variants. The data were produced by immunoSEQ multiplex PCR, yet TCRdb's version contains in-frame clones alone and is incomplete. Here the sample spans some 240,000 clones, around 90% being singletons. Treatment described: roughly 20 received Ad26.COV2.S at low or high dose, single or two shots; 5 received placebo; per-sample allocation not given. It was on day 63 after the first vaccine or placebo injection that samples were taken. This material consisted of peripheral blood, taken in a trial of Ad26.COV2.S vaccine versus placebo. Receptors originate from a person between 18 and 65 years old who received the Ad26.COV2.S COVID-19 vaccine or a placebo.

This clone was counted between two and nine times. The rearrangement uses TRBV6-2 or TRBV6-3 and TRBJ2-7, with unresolved D. V lost 0 bases, J lost 0 bases, and 3 bases lay in between. Germline V CDR1 and CDR2: MNHEY, SVGEGT. The CDR3 has 13 amino acids. CDR3 in amino acids: CASSYSSSYEQYV. DNA for the CDR3: TGTGCCAGCAGTTACTCTAGCTCCTACGAGCAGTACGTC.

This clone has just a few counts. The gene calls are TRBV6-6 and TRBJ1-3; unclear D gene. V was cut by 4 bases and J by 0 bases, with 13 bases left in between. The CDR3 has 16 residues. From germline, CDR1 is MNHNY and CDR2 SVGAGI (reference sequence). Written as DNA, the CDR3 is TGTGCCAGCAGTTCAGGCAGCGAGCTCTCTGGAAACACCATATATTTT. This translates into CASSSGSELSGNTIYF.

This chain links TRBV30 with TRBJ2-5, with 8 nucleotides matching TRBD1. Germline assignment: CDR1 GTSNPN and CDR2 SVGIG (reference sequence). The CDR3 contains 15 residues. V lost 5 bases and J lost 2; bases outside the gene matches: 10. This chain's CDR3 is CAWGGTGIVQETQYF. The CDR3 DNA reads TGTGCCTGGGGGGGGACAGGAATAGTGCAAGAGACCCAGTACTTC.

V and J are TRBV19 and TRBJ2-3; TRBD2 matches at 13 bases. This CDR3 comprises 15 residues. CDR1 and CDR2 from the germline V gene are LNHDA and SQIVND (reference sequence). V was pared by 6 bases and J by 1 base, with 1 base of the junction left unmatched. The CDR3 DNA is TGTGCCAGTAGCGGACTAGCGGGGGGCACAGATACGCAGTATTTT. As protein: CASSGLAGGTDTQYF. Full variable domain (missing parts from reference TRBV19 and TRBJ2-3): DGGITQSPKYLFRKEGQNVTLSCEQNLNHDAMYWYRQDPGQGLRLIYYSQIVNDFQKGDIAEGYSVSREKKESFPLTVTSAQKNPTAFYLCASSGLAGGTDTQYFGPGTRLTVL.

The chain links TRBV7-3 to TRBJ2-3; no clear D gene. The CDR3 has 16 residues. V lost 4 bases, J lost 2 bases, and 16 bases lay in between. CDR1 and CDR2 (germline): SGHTA, FQGTGA. The CDR3 DNA sequence: TGTGCCAGCAGCTCCAATGGCCGGGTCAACACAGATACGCAGTATTTT. Translated: CASSSNGRVNTDTQYF.

The CDR3 reads CASSQGPPGAGAYEQYF. CDR3 DNA sequence: TGTGCCAGCAGCCAAGGGCCCCCTGGAGCGGGGGCCTACGAGCAGTACTTC. V gene TRBV14 combines with J gene TRBJ2-7; TRBD2 aligns across 8 bases. J was trimmed by 2 bases and V by 1 base; bases with no gene match: 10. Germline lookup yields CDR1 SGHDN and CDR2 FVKESK. The CDR3 length is 17 residues.

J is TRBJ1-5 and V is TRBV5-5; no clear D gene. CDR3 length equals 13 residues. Trimming took off 4 bases at V and 1 base at J, with 6 bases between the two ends. CDR1 and CDR2 (germline): SGHKS, YYEKEE (reference sequence). Written as DNA, the CDR3 is TGTGCCAGCAGCGTGGACAGCAATCAGCCCCAGCATTTT. Its translation: CASSVDSNQPQHF. Full variable domain (outside the CDR3, taken from reference TRBV5-5 and TRBJ1-5): DAGVTQSPTHLIKTRGQQVTLRCSPISGHKSVSWYQQVLGQGPQFIFQYYEKEERGRGNFPDRFSARQFPNYSSELNVNALLLGDSALYLCASSVDSNQPQHFGDGTRLSIL.

The chain uses TRBV10-3 and TRBJ2-3; 7 positions agree with TRBD1. Looked up from germline, CDR1 is ENHRY and CDR2 is SYGVKD. This CDR3 spans 18 amino acids. V dropped 0 bases and J dropped 0; count of bases not matched to a gene: 9. The CDR3 loop reads CAISESGQAATSTDTQYF. The CDR3 DNA reads TGTGCCATCAGTGAGTCCGGACAGGCCGCCACTAGCACAGATACGCAGTATTTT.

CDR3 residues: CASSLTYGAKGEQFF. DNA of the CDR3: TGTGCCAGCAGCTTAACTTACGGGGCGAAGGGTGAGCAGTTCTTC. V usage is TRBV5-6 and J usage is TRBJ2-1; TRBD1 or TRBD2 may be the D gene (5 bases each). V was clipped by 2 bases and J by 9 bases, with 18 bases between them. Per germline, CDR1 SGHDT and CDR2 YYEEEE. The CDR3 is 15 residues long.

This chain uses TRBV7-3 with TRBJ2-3; D is ambiguous. Germline V CDR1 and CDR2: SGHTA, FQGTGA. With 0 bases removed from V and 1 base from J, the gap between germline ends came to 5 bases. The length of the CDR3 is 14 residues. The DNA of the CDR3 is TGTGCCAGCAGCTTAACGGCAGGCACAGATACGCAGTATTTT. It yields the protein CASSLTAGTDTQYF.

This clone showed up just a few times. The chain carries TRBV7-2 and TRBJ1-5, with 8 bases lining up with TRBD1. Germline assignment: CDR1 SGHTA and CDR2 FQGNSA. The CDR3 has 15 amino acids. Trimming took 5 bases from V and 2 from J; bases not matched to a gene: 5. CDR3 sequence reads: CASSQGALGNQPQHF. The CDR3 coding sequence is TGTGCCAGCAGCCAGGGGGCTTTAGGCAATCAGCCCCAGCATTTT.

This clone has just a few counts. The chain recombines TRBV6-4 with TRBJ2-3; 10 bases align to TRBD2. Trimming cost V 3 bases and J 5 bases; bases outside gene matches: 5. The CDR3 is 15 residues long. Germline-derived CDR1 and CDR2 are MRHNA and SNTAGT. CDR3 sequence: CASSELAGSGDTQYF. CDR3 DNA: TGTGCCAGCAGTGAACTAGCGGGATCGGGAGATACGCAGTATTTT.

The V call is TRBV7-8, the J call TRBJ2-2; 8 nucleotides match TRBD2. With V trimmed by 5 bases and J by 1 base, 9 bases remained unmatched. The CDR3 totals 17 residues. Germline values: CDR1 SGHVS, CDR2 FQNEAQ. DNA for the CDR3: TGTGCCAGCAGCCGACAGCTTCTAGCGGGGAACACCGGGGAGCTGTTTTTT. This gives the protein CASSRQLLAGNTGELFF.

This clone was seen a single time. The chain uses TRBV4-2 and TRBJ1-1; D uncertain. CDR3 length: 14 residues. The germline V and J ends were trimmed by 1 base and 1 base, with 7 bases remaining between them. The germline CDR1 and CDR2 sequences are LGHNA and YNFKEQ. The DNA for the CDR3 is TGTGCCAGCAGCCAAGCCCCACAGAACACTGAAGCTTTCTTT. It translates to CASSQAPQNTEAFF.